This passage covers 30 T cell receptor beta chains from one sample sequenced in a study of blood T cell repertoires in COVID-19. Sequencing was performed with immunoSEQ multiplex PCR; in TCRdb, only in-frame clones are kept and a portion is missing. The sample yields 120,000 or so clones, about 80% seen once. Sequenced sample: peripheral blood. The receptor set was obtained from a human donor in a cohort sampled during active COVID-19.

This chain links TRBV3-1 (or the pseudogene TRBV3-2) with TRBJ1-4; 9 nucleotides line up with TRBD1. Unmatched junction bases numbered 5, after V lost 4 bases and J lost 8 bases. The CDR3 runs 14 residues. Germline V gene lookup returns CDR1 LGHDT and CDR2 YNNKEL (reference sequence). This chain's CDR3 is CASSRGQGGEKLFF. In DNA form, the CDR3 reads TGTGCCAGCAGCCGGGGACAGGGAGGGGAAAAACTGTTTTTT.

V gene TRBV28 combines with J gene TRBJ1-1, with a possible D match to TRBD1 (5 bases). The V gene's germline CDR1 is MDHEN and CDR2 SYDVKM. Trimming took off 7 bases at V and 3 bases at J, with 24 bases between the two ends. The CDR3 extends over 17 amino acids. CDR3 sequence (DNA): TGTGCCAGCAATACCCCGCGGAGACAGCTCCATGACACTGAAGCTTTCTTT. Translating it yields CASNTPRRQLHDTEAFF.

A few counts support this clone. CDR3 loop: CASSWGLDGYTF. For the CDR3, the DNA is TGTGCCAGCAGCTGGGGGCTGGATGGCTACACCTTC. This sequence joins TRBV3-1 (or the pseudogene TRBV3-2) and TRBJ1-2; the D gene is possibly TRBD1 (6 bases). CDR3 length equals 12 residues. V was pared by 5 bases and J by 6 bases, with 10 bases between. Germline CDR1 reads LGHDT; CDR2 reads YNNKEL (reference sequence).

This clone showed up just once. This chain links TRBV2 with TRBJ2-7, with 9 nucleotides matching TRBD1. The CDR3 length is 14 residues. V was pared by 8 bases and J by 3 bases, with 8 bases of the junction left unmatched. The germline gives CDR1 SNHLY, CDR2 FYNNEI. Written as DNA, the CDR3 is TGTGCCAGCCTACCGGGACAGGGTAACTACGAGCAGTACTTC. This encodes CASLPGQGNYEQYF.

The genes are TRBV7-3 and TRBJ2-1; tentative D call: TRBD2 (6 bases). CDR3 length: 15 amino acids. V was cut by 1 base and J by 4 bases, with 11 bases left in between. Looked up from germline, CDR1 is SGHTA and CDR2 is FQGTGA. The chain's CDR3 is CASSLMRDPYNEQFF. The CDR3 bases are TGTGCCAGCAGCTTAATGCGGGACCCTTACAATGAGCAGTTCTTC.

Notes on this clone: Other DNA sequences from this sample encode an identical CDR3 as well. The chain combines TRBV2 with TRBJ1-2; unclear D gene. Trimming took 2 bases from V and 3 from J, leaving 7 bases between them. Germline V gene lookup returns CDR1 SNHLY and CDR2 FYNNEI. The CDR3 sequence is 13 residues long. CDR3 sequence (DNA): TGTGCCAGCAGTGAATCCCGTGACTATGGCTACACCTTC. Translation: CASSESRDYGYTF.

CDR3 sequence reads: CASSPRTAPNTEAFF. The CDR3 DNA reads as TGCGCCAGCAGTCCTCGGACAGCCCCCAACACTGAAGCTTTCTTT. The J gene is TRBJ1-1, the V gene TRBV23-1; D possibly corresponds to TRBD1 (6 bases). TRBV23-1 is placed among ORFs of uncertain function. Trimming pared 4 bases from V and 2 bases from J, leaving 14 bases between. There are 15 residues in the CDR3.

The gene calls are TRBV19 and TRBJ2-3; perhaps TRBD2 as D (6 bases). Germline V gene data show CDR1 as LNHDA and CDR2 as SQIVND (reference sequence). V was pared by 2 bases and J by 6 bases, with 12 bases between. The CDR3 loop spans 14 amino acids. CDR3 bases: TGTGCCAGTAGTATACAGCCGGGAGCTGATACGCAGTATTTT. Translated: CASSIQPGADTQYF.

The rearrangement joins TRBV9 to TRBJ2-7, with 7 positions matching TRBD2. The V and J ends lost 4 bases and 7 bases, in that order; junction bases with no gene match: 11. Germline CDR1 reads SGDLS; CDR2 reads YYNGEE. The CDR3 spans 14 residues. CDR3 loop: CASSPLTSSGEQYF. CDR3 nucleotides: TGTGCCAGCAGCCCACTGACTAGCTCGGGGGAGCAGTACTTC.

The V call is TRBV2, the J call TRBJ2-3, with 8 nucleotides matching TRBD2. The CDR3 contains 14 residues. In germline, CDR1 is SNHLY, CDR2 FYNNEI. V lost 7 bases to trimming and J lost 4 bases; unmatched junction nucleotides: 7. CDR3 DNA sequence: TGTGCCAGCAACATCGGGGGGGCCCCAGATACGCAGTATTTT. This gives the protein CASNIGGAPDTQYF.

This clone was detected only once. V usage is TRBV30 and J usage is TRBJ2-1; the match to TRBD2 covers 7 bases. With 2 bases clipped from V and 6 bases from J, the junction kept 4 bases outside the gene matches. This CDR3 spans 13 amino acids. Germline lookup yields CDR1 GTSNPN and CDR2 SVGIG (reference sequence). This CDR3 reads CAWSTRGSNEQFF. CDR3 DNA: TGTGCCTGGAGTACGCGGGGGAGCAATGAGCAGTTCTTC.

The V call is TRBV4-3, the J call TRBJ2-7, with D possibly TRBD1 on 5 matching bases. The V end lost 2 bases, the J end lost 2 bases, and 16 bases lay between the germline ends. The CDR3 is made up of 16 amino acids. Per the germline V gene, CDR1 is LGHNA and CDR2 is YSLEER. For the CDR3, the DNA is TGCGCCAGCAGCCAAATCGCCCGGACACCAACCTACGAGCAGTACTTC. It codes for CASSQIARTPTYEQYF.

The V call is TRBV30, the J call TRBJ1-4, with D hard to call. The length of the CDR3 is 13 residues. V was shortened by 0 bases and J by 7 bases, with 9 bases between the two germline ends. Looked up from germline, CDR1 is GTSNPN and CDR2 is SVGIG (reference sequence). The CDR3 nucleotides read TGTGCCTGGAGTGTGAATAGTGGTGAAAAACTGTTTTTT. It translates to CAWSVNSGEKLFF.

This chain links TRBV30 with TRBJ1-2; tentative D call: TRBD1 (5 bases). The CDR3 loop spans 14 amino acids. Trimming shortened V by 2 bases and J by 4 bases, and 14 bases separated the two germline ends. In germline, CDR1 is GTSNPN, CDR2 SVGIG (reference sequence). This CDR3 reads CAWSLVDSRYGYTF. The CDR3 DNA sequence: TGTGCCTGGAGTCTCGTCGACAGCCGCTATGGCTACACCTTC.

The gene calls are TRBV19 and TRBJ2-4; TRBD1 matches 11 bases. V trimming: 5 bases; J trimming: 9 bases; junction bases outside the gene matches: 6. The CDR3 sequence is 14 residues long. The germline CDR1 and CDR2 sequences are LNHDA and SQIVND (reference sequence). The CDR3 spells CASSPRDRGFIQYF. Written as DNA, the CDR3 is TGTGCCAGTAGTCCCCGGGACAGGGGGTTCATTCAGTACTTC.

The chain joins TRBV27 to TRBJ1-1, with 10 bases matching TRBD1. This CDR3 has 14 residues. The V gene end was trimmed by 7 bases and the J gene end by 3 bases; junction bases not matched to a gene: 5. CDR1 MNHEY and CDR2 SMNVEV come from the germline V gene (reference sequence). In DNA, the CDR3 is TGTGCCAGCAAAGACGGACAGGGGGACACTGAAGCTTTCTTT. This translates into CASKDGQGDTEAFF.

The genes are TRBV19 and TRBJ2-4; 11 positions match TRBD1. From germline, CDR1 is LNHDA and CDR2 SQIVND (reference sequence). The CDR3 spans 20 residues. Germline trimming cut 4 bases from V and 2 bases from J; bases unmatched to any gene: 16. For the CDR3, the DNA is TGTGCCAGTAGTACAAAGAGGTCTGGACAGGGGGCTTCCCCCAAAAACATTCAGTACTTC. Protein product: CASSTKRSGQGASPKNIQYF.

This chain joins TRBV6-4 and TRBJ2-5, with a weak D call TRBD2 (6 bases). Trimming stripped 4 bases from V and 3 bases from J, with 18 bases between. CDR1 and CDR2 (germline): MRHNA, SNTAGT. This CDR3 is built from 16 residues. The CDR3 region is CASSGPTGSSKETQYF. In nucleotides, the CDR3 is TGTGCCAGCAGTGGGCCCACCGGGAGTTCTAAAGAGACCCAGTACTTC.

The rearrangement links TRBV2 to TRBJ1-4, with D possibly TRBD1 on 5 matching bases. Germline CDR1 reads SNHLY; CDR2 reads FYNNEI. The CDR3 has 12 amino acids. The V and J ends lost 6 bases and 6 bases respectively, with 8 bases between them. CDR3 DNA: TGTGCCAGCAGGACAGTTCATGAAAAACTGTTTTTT. It is translated as CASRTVHEKLFF.

The gene calls are TRBV2 and TRBJ1-1; perhaps TRBD1 as D (6 bases). The ends were cut back, 5 bases at V and 0 bases at J, with 22 bases in the middle. Germline CDR1 reads SNHLY; CDR2 reads FYNNEI. This CDR3 spans 18 amino acids. This CDR3 reads CASSQRGGENKVNTEAFF. CDR3 sequence (DNA): TGTGCCAGCAGTCAGAGGGGGGGGGAAAATAAGGTGAACACTGAAGCTTTCTTT.

The V gene is TRBV9, the J gene TRBJ2-3, with 9 bases identical to TRBD1. This CDR3 comprises 17 residues. Trimming took 4 bases from V and 3 from J; bases not matched to a gene: 12. The germline V gene has CDR1 SGDLS and CDR2 YYNGEE. CDR3 coding DNA: TGTGCCAGCAGCTCAAACCCCCTACAGGGGGCAACAGATACGCAGTATTTT. This gives the protein CASSSNPLQGATDTQYF.

The V and J genes are TRBV7-3 and TRBJ2-2; 11 nucleotides agree with TRBD2. The CDR3 spans 16 residues. After removal of 2 bases from V and 4 bases from J, the junction contained 3 bases not matched to a gene. Germline loops: CDR1 SGHTA, CDR2 FQGTGA. Here the CDR3 reads CASSLPGTSGTGELFF. In DNA, the CDR3 is TGTGCCAGCAGCTTACCAGGGACTAGCGGCACCGGGGAGCTGTTTTTT. The full variable domain, rest sourced from reference TRBV7-3 and TRBJ2-2, is GAGVSQTPSNKVTEKGKYVELRCDPISGHTALYWYRQSLGQGPEFLIYFQGTGAADDSGLPNDRFFAVRPEGSVSTLKIQRTERGDSAVYLCASSLPGTSGTGELFFGEGSRLTVL.

The chain combines TRBV2 with TRBJ2-6, with no clear D. This CDR3 region has 15 residues. Germline V gives CDR1 SNHLY, CDR2 FYNNEI. Trimming cost V 4 bases and J 0 bases, with 7 bases left between them. The CDR3 here is CASSALGSGANVLTF. Here the CDR3 DNA reads TGTGCCAGCAGTGCTCTAGGCTCTGGGGCCAACGTCCTGACTTTC.

The chain employs TRBV18 and TRBJ2-7; TRBD2 matches 14 bases. This CDR3 contains 18 residues. The V gene's germline CDR1 is KGHSH and CDR2 LQKENI. V was pared by 1 base and J by 6 bases, with 11 bases of the junction left unmatched. The CDR3 sequence is CASSPQTSGGAGVGEQYF. The CDR3 DNA reads as TGTGCCAGCTCACCACAGACTAGCGGGGGGGCCGGGGTCGGCGAGCAGTACTTC.

The gene calls are TRBV30 and TRBJ1-1; the match to TRBD1 covers 9 bases. The CDR3 consists of 14 residues. Germline CDR1 GTSNPN, CDR2 SVGIG (reference sequence). The junction had 4 bases not matched to a gene; V was cut back by 0 bases and J by 5 bases. The CDR3 sequence is CAWSVGQGQTEAFF. The DNA for the CDR3 is TGTGCCTGGAGTGTCGGACAGGGGCAAACTGAAGCTTTCTTT.

This rearrangement joins TRBV6-6 to TRBJ2-7; unclear D gene. The V and J ends lost 2 bases and 6 bases respectively, with 8 bases between them. Germline CDR1 is MNHNY and CDR2 is SVGAGI (reference sequence). CDR3 size: 12 residues. The CDR3 nucleotides read TGTGCCAGCAGTTACGCAGGTGGCGAGCAGTACTTC. This sequence encodes CASSYAGGEQYF.

The J gene is TRBJ1-1, the V gene TRBV12-3 or TRBV12-4; 7 bases match TRBD1. V lost 7 bases to trimming and J lost 6 bases; unmatched junction nucleotides: 8. The CDR3 covers 13 residues. The CDR3 is CASIATGFSEAFF. Here the CDR3 DNA reads TGTGCCAGCATTGCGACAGGGTTTTCTGAAGCTTTCTTT.

This clone was detected a few times. The chain has TRBV7-2 and TRBJ1-3; maybe TRBD1 (5 bases). Trimming took 2 bases from V and 8 from J, leaving 10 bases between them. In germline, CDR1 is SGHTA, CDR2 FQGNSA. The CDR3 is 13 residues long. The CDR3 is CASSLQLGDTIYF. CDR3 sequence (DNA): TGTGCCAGCAGCTTACAGTTAGGGGACACCATATATTTT.

Notes on this clone: Within the sample, other DNA sequences also encode this same CDR3. The chain employs TRBV19 and TRBJ1-3; D perhaps matches TRBD1 (5 bases). Between the trimmed V and J ends, which lost 4 bases and 0 bases, there was a span of 7 bases. This CDR3 contains 14 residues. Per germline, CDR1 LNHDA and CDR2 SQIVND (reference sequence). The CDR3 bases are TGTGCCAGTAGTAGGAGGGGCTCTGGAAACACCATATATTTT. Its translation is CASSRRGSGNTIYF.

The chain combines TRBV4-1 with TRBJ1-4; 7 bases line up with TRBD1. The CDR3 spans 17 residues. The germline CDR1 and CDR2 sequences are MGHRA and YSYEKL. V lost 1 base and J lost 0; bases outside the gene matches: 5. The CDR3 region is CASSQGTGPATNEKLFF. The CDR3 DNA is TGCGCCAGCAGCCAAGGGACAGGACCGGCAACTAATGAAAAACTGTTTTTT.